This TCR beta chain was sequenced for a study of circulating CD8 cells and anti-PD-1 response in melanoma (dated by TCRdb to 2018 to 2020). Study-wide context: Nivolumab was given to patients intravenously at 3 mg/kg every 2 weeks. In on-treatment samples, a biotinylated anti-human IgG4 antibody was used to detect PD-1. The TCR repertoire analysis was performed on around eleven melanoma patients, comprising 7 non-responders and 4 responders. The melanoma cohort had about 13 patients, seven of whom got anti-PD-1 as first-line therapy, while the other six had previously had targeted therapy or immunotherapy. Patients with complete or partial responses were classified as responders; those with stable or progressive disease (RECIST v1.1) as non-responders.

A BD FACSAria II cell sorter was used to sort four subsets, defined by PD-1 and/or TIGIT, from live CD3+CD8+TCRalphabeta+ cells. To characterize relevance to anti-PD-1 therapy response, circulating CD8 T cells were sorted into four subsets based on PD-1 and TIGIT expression. For every sorted CD8 T-cell subset, sequencing covered both the TCR alpha and the TCR beta chains. Peripheral blood was drawn before the first anti-PD-1 injection and after two and four injections. Ficoll gradient centrifugation was used to isolate PBMCs right away. Until use, PBMCs were cryopreserved in liquid nitrogen in RPMI containing about 20% FCS and approximately 10% DMSO. Thawed PBMCs were stained with a viability dye and antibodies against CD3, CD8alpha, TCRalphabeta, PD-1 and TIGIT. Total RNA was extracted with the RNeasy Kit, and a RIN above 7 was reached by every sample. The research as a whole found: Repertoires were largely private between subsets, with under 7.5% of TRB clonotypes shared at M1; sharing was highest between DPOS and TIGIT. The authors pointed out that the cohort included both treatment-naive and previously treated patients, and that this mix could influence the results. Because tumor material could not be accessed, tumor reactivity was instead assessed with peptide assays on expanded sorted subsets. The published TCR repertoire comparisons used only baseline and M1 samples from a small cohort with few responders. The DNEG repertoire was the most diverse; PD-1 and DPOS showed similar, higher clonality, and TIGIT repertoires were the least diverse. Because material was limited, experiments were generally done without replicates.

This clonotype is labeled large (0.1 to 1%). The target of this receptor is not known. No clone much larger than this one lies a single base away; base qualities are absent. The CDR3 spans 12 residues, from the cysteine through the phenylalanine. The retained sequence is limited to the CDR3, 36 bases, with the frame set at the first base. At the junction V is shortened by 7 bases and J by 6 bases, with 15 bases in between. The germline V gene encodes CDR1 SQVTM and CDR2 ANQGSEA. Sequencer: NextSeq 500. TCR libraries were prepared from approximately 16 ng of total RNA with the QIAseq Immune Repertoire RNA Library Kit, Human TCR Panel. TCR libraries were sequenced on an Illumina NextSeq with a Mid Output V2 kit, using asymmetric 261x41 paired-end reads. Every TCR library was diluted to 3 to 5 nM, then pooled, denatured and loaded at approximately 0.96 pM. Per the authors' processing: TCR FASTQ files were processed in the QIAGEN GeneGlobe Data Analysis Center, with downstream analysis in R 3.5.2. To get clonality, Shannon entropy was normalized by the log of the number of unique productive sequences and the result was subtracted from one. Fisher exact tests at 5% FDR, run separately within each subset, picked out TRA or TRB clonotypes whose abundance differed between baseline and M1. Differentially abundant clonotypes were grouped as emerging, expanding, contracting or non-expanding/contracting. Morisita's overlap index was used to measure repertoire overlap between patients. Starting from the raw public reads, TCRdb applied fastp trimming at Q25, assembled clones with MiXCR and retained in-frame beta chains. Rows are unified per CDR3 protein, each entry keeping the most common DNA and genes. The V and J calls and clone size are TCRdb's, not the authors'. This sample has over 120 distinct CDR3 sequences in its table, and about 6% of those were observed once. The biggest ten clones account for roughly 64% of the sample.

The sequencing used CD8+ T cells from PBMCs, collected at baseline or after one month of anti-PD-1 therapy (not recorded which). This TCR was sampled from a human donor with melanoma. The receptor chain draws on TRBV29-1 and TRBJ1-2; the D segment cannot be called with confidence. The CDR3 region: CSAAVASDGYTF. The DNA is as follows: TGCAGCGCCGCTGTTGCCTCCGATGGCTACACCTTC.